These 15 T cell receptor beta chains originate from one sample sequenced in a study of monozygotic twins with inflammatory bowel disease. One entry per CDR3 protein, without DNA, is what TCRdb gives after re-calling the 5' RACE reads. The sample has under 200,000 distinct CDR3 sequences. Sequenced material: blood. The origin of the receptors is a human donor with ulcerative colitis or Crohn's disease, or a healthy co-twin of an affected twin (not recorded which).

CDR3 in amino acids: CASSEAVVGDQYF. V usage is TRBV25-1 and J usage is TRBJ2-5. Germline CDR1 and CDR2: MGHDK and SYGVNS. This CDR3 spans 13 amino acids.

This rearrangement joins TRBV28 to TRBJ2-7; TCRdb's D gene call, TRBD1, goes unchecked for lack of DNA. This CDR3 region has 14 residues. Looked up from germline, CDR1 is MDHEN and CDR2 is SYDVKM. The CDR3 loop is CASSSGQGIYEQYF.

The CDR3 is CASRRDRVYNEQFF. The V gene is TRBV12-3 or TRBV12-4, the J gene TRBJ2-1; TCRdb returns TRBD1, unconfirmable since there is no DNA. This CDR3 is built from 14 residues.

The rearrangement links TRBV19 to TRBJ2-1; no DNA is available, so the TRBD1 call from TCRdb remains unchecked. CDR1 LNHDA and CDR2 SQIVND come from the germline V gene (reference sequence). The CDR3 is 16 residues long. This CDR3 is CASSIAGWGAIYEQFF.

The chain employs TRBV7-8 and TRBJ1-6; TCRdb's D call of TRBD1 is untestable without DNA. CDR1 and CDR2 from the germline V gene are SGHVS and FQNEAQ. This CDR3 region has 15 residues. CDR3: CASSLRKGAVFPLHF.

J is TRBJ2-7 and V is TRBV30; TCRdb picks TRBD2, but there is no DNA to check that call. CDR3 length equals 14 residues. CDR1 GTSNPN and CDR2 SVGIG come from the germline V gene (reference sequence). The CDR3 sequence: CAWSYYRARDEQYF.

J is TRBJ1-6 and V is TRBV5-1; the D gene TCRdb calls, TRBD1, cannot be checked with no DNA. The CDR3 has 15 amino acids. Germline CDR1 SGHRS, CDR2 YFSETQ. This CDR3 reads CASSLGTGENSPLHF.

The chain combines TRBV6-5 with TRBJ2-6. CDR1 MNHEY and CDR2 SVGAGI come from the germline V gene. CDR3 length: 13 residues. The CDR3 protein is CASRSSGANVLTF.

The gene calls are TRBV11-3 and TRBJ2-1; TCRdb gives TRBD2 as the D gene, but with no DNA this cannot be confirmed. CDR1 is SGHNT, CDR2 YENEEA, per germline. The CDR3 is 16 residues long. Here the CDR3 reads CASSLGLAGENNEQFF. Full variable domain (missing parts from reference TRBV11-3 and TRBJ2-1): EAGVVQSPRYKIIEKKQPVAFWCNPISGHNTLYWYLQNLGQGPELLIRYENEEAVDDSQLPKDRFSAERLKGVDSTLKIQPAELGDSAVYLCASSLGLAGENNEQFFGPGTRLTVL.

The chain uses TRBV5-6 and TRBJ2-1. The CDR3 consists of 13 residues. Germline V gene lookup returns CDR1 SGHDT and CDR2 YYEEEE. CDR3 region: CASSFGDYNEQFF.

The chain employs TRBV18 and TRBJ2-7; TCRdb names TRBD2, which stays unverified in the absence of DNA. Germline loops: CDR1 KGHSH, CDR2 LQKENI. The CDR3 contains 15 residues. The CDR3 protein is CASSEAGTFRYEQYF.

This chain links TRBV7-2 with TRBJ1-2. Germline values: CDR1 SGHTA, CDR2 FQGNSA. This CDR3 has 15 residues. The CDR3 is CASSHDVTANYGYTF.

The V and J genes are TRBV20-1 and TRBJ2-5; TCRdb designates TRBD2, a call that cannot be tested without DNA. From germline, CDR1 is DFQATT and CDR2 SNEGSKA (reference sequence). The CDR3 runs 15 residues. The CDR3 loop reads CSAILAGGPGETQYF.

The V call is TRBV28, the J call TRBJ2-1; the TRBD2 assignment by TCRdb is unverifiable without DNA. From germline, CDR1 is MDHEN and CDR2 SYDVKM. This CDR3 is built from 18 residues. CDR3 loop: CASRLTSGPLSSYNEQFF.

The V gene is TRBV6-5, the J gene TRBJ2-7; TCRdb's assignment of TRBD2 cannot be checked, as there is no DNA. The CDR3 covers 16 residues. CDR1 and CDR2 (germline): MNHEY, SVGAGI. The CDR3 sequence is CASSYSLRAQEDEQYF.